This T cell receptor beta chain appears in the sequencing data of a study of beta chain features in type 1 diabetes. Study details: All samples yielded about 100 million examined sorted cells. Study outcomes and limitations: The study left unresolved whether HLA type influences TCRB rearrangement. Comparison showed that naive, central memory and Treg TCRB repertoires appeared more similar among patients than among healthy donors. A moderate, significant TCRB CDR3 shortening appeared in type 1 diabetes across four CD4+ subsets.

This clone was detected only a few times. Its antigen is not known. The germline gives CDR1 SGHVS, CDR2 FNYEAQ. V gave up 4 bases and J gave up 8 bases; unmatched junction bases: 12. The CDR3 covers 18 residues. Of the isolated RNA, all was reverse transcribed, and so the sequenced material was expressed TCRB transcripts. This table comes from immunoSEQ multiplex PCR, and its TCRdb copy is limited to in-frame clones, with some not included. The repertoire includes some 900,000 clones, 15% to 20% of them detected once, and 0.02% to 0.03% sits in the top ten. This receptor was taken from a woman aged 18-29 years in good health. The chain combines TRBV7-6 with TRBJ2-2; 14 bases line up with TRBD2. The source material was naive CD4+ T cells from blood. The CDR3 DNA sequence: TGTGCCAGCAGCTCCCGCAGGGGACTAGCGGGAGCAGGAGGGGAGCTGTTTTTT. Its protein product is CASSSRRGLAGAGGELFF.